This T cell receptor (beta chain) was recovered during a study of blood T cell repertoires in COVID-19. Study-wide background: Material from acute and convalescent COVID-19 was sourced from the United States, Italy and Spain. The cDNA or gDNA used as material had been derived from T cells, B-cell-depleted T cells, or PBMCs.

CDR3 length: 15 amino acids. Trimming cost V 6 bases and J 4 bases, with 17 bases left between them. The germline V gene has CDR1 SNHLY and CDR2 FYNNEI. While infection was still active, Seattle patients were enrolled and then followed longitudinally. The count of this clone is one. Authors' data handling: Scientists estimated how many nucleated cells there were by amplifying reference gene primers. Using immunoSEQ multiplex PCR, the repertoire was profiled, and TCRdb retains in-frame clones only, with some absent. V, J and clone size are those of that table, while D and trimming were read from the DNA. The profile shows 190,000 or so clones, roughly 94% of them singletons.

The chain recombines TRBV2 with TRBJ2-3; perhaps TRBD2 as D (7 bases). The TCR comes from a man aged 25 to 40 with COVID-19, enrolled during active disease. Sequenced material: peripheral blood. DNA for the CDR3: TGTGCCAGCAGCGCCCGCGGGGGCCGACCAGATACGCAGTATTTT. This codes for CASSARGGRPDTQYF.